The 5 T cell receptor beta chains below all came from one sample that was sequenced in a study of graft-versus-host responses after intestinal transplantation. No antigen is known for these receptors. Libraries were prepared by immunoSEQ multiplex PCR; TCRdb keeps only in-frame clonotypes and omits some of them. The sample has 130,000 or so clones; around 90% are singletons. The sequences come from unstimulated CD4+ T cells sorted from spleen or lymph node cells, collected before intestinal transplant. The receptors were gathered from a human donor who received an intestinal transplant.

The J gene is TRBJ2-2, the V gene TRBV7-3, with 10 positions matching TRBD1. Germline CDR1 and CDR2: SGHTA and FQGTGA. The CDR3 is 19 residues long. V lost 4 bases and J lost 4; bases outside the gene matches: 15. CDR3 in amino acids: CASSSTRTGGRTGTGELFF. As DNA, the CDR3 is TGTGCCAGCAGCTCCACCAGGACAGGGGGGAGGACTGGCACCGGGGAGCTGTTTTTT. Full variable domain (rest looked up from reference TRBV7-3 and TRBJ2-2): GAGVSQTPSNKVTEKGKYVELRCDPISGHTALYWYRQSLGQGPEFLIYFQGTGAADDSGLPNDRFFAVRPEGSVSTLKIQRTERGDSAVYLCASSSTRTGGRTGTGELFFGEGSRLTVL.

V and J are TRBV30 and TRBJ2-5, with D possibly called TRBD1 or TRBD2 (6 bases each). CDR1 is GTSNPN, CDR2 SVGIG, per germline (reference sequence). CDR3 length: 14 residues. The germline V and J ends were trimmed by 5 bases and 5 bases, with 18 bases remaining between them. The CDR3, as DNA: TGTGCCTGGGTCCCGGGACTGGGGGGCGAGACCCAGTACTTC. As protein: CAWVPGLGGETQYF.

This chain uses TRBV6-5 with TRBJ2-7; the match to TRBD2 covers 8 bases. V lost 10 bases, J lost 4 bases, and 9 bases stayed unmatched. CDR1 and CDR2 from the germline V gene are MNHEY and SVGAGI. The CDR3 has 13 amino acids. CDR3 DNA: TGTGCCACCCGGCCGGGAGGGCCTTACGAGCAGTACTTC. Protein product: CATRPGGPYEQYF.

The CDR3 DNA reads TGTGCCAGCAGCTTGGGAACTAGCGGGAGCCAGGGGGCCCAAGAGACCCAGTACTTC. This encodes CASSLGTSGSQGAQETQYF. V is TRBV5-6 and J is TRBJ2-5, with TRBD2 matching 11 bases. Germline CDR1 and CDR2: SGHDT and YYEEEE. The CDR3 spans 19 residues. V gave up 0 bases and J gave up 1 base; unmatched junction bases: 11. The variable domain in full, completed from reference TRBV5-6 and TRBJ2-5, reads DAGVTQSPTHLIKTRGQQVTLRCSPKSGHDTVSWYQQALGQGPQFIFQYYEEEERQRGNFPDRFSGHQFPNYSSELNVNALLLGDSALYLCASSLGTSGSQGAQETQYFGPGTRLLVL.

This clone turned up a few times. The J gene is TRBJ1-4, the V gene TRBV2, with D perhaps TRBD1 (6 bases). Germline CDR1 is SNHLY and CDR2 is FYNNEI. This CDR3 contains 17 residues. The V end was cut by 0 bases, the J end by 0 bases, with 11 bases between. The CDR3 DNA reads TGTGCCAGCAGTGAAGCGGCCTGGACAGCAACTAATGAAAAACTGTTTTTT. Translating gives CASSEAAWTATNEKLFF.